These T cell receptor beta chains were read from a single sample in a study of identifying expanded T cells in peripheral blood. Only in-frame clones appear in the TCRdb table, and some are missing; sequencing was by immunoSEQ multiplex PCR. Of about 85,000 clones listed, about 88% are singletons. The sequenced sample was blood. The receptors stem from a person aged 18 to 75 in good health. Both conserved end residues are part of each CDR3. D genes are given only for firm matches. Size tells how often a clone was seen (once, few, many) or the class of an expanded clone, and some rows leave it out.

TRBJ2-3,TRBV29-1,NA,NA,TGCAGCGTTGTAAATCGGGCATTCACAGATACGCAGTATTTT,CSVVNRAFTDTQYF
TRBJ2-2,TRBV30,NA,NA,TGTGCCTGGAGTGACAACCCCTACGGGAACACCGGGGAGCTGTTTTTT,CAWSDNPYGNTGELFF
TRBJ2-7,TRBV6-5,NA,NA,TGTGCCAGCAGTTACTCGAATATCATGGACGAGCAGTACTTC,CASSYSNIMDEQYF
TRBJ1-2,TRBV5-6,once,NA,TGTGCCAGCAGCTCCTGGGACTCTGGACCCTATGGCTACACCTTC,CASSSWDSGPYGYTF
TRBJ2-5,TRBV2,NA,TRBD2,TGTGCCAGTGCGGGACTAGCGGGGGGACGAGAGACCCAGTACTTC,CASAGLAGGRETQYF
TRBJ2-1,TRBV5-1,NA,TRBD2,TGCGCCAGCAGCCGCCGAGCAGCGGGGTCTCGGAATGAGCAGTTCTTC,CASSRRAAGSRNEQFF
TRBJ1-5,TRBV10-3,NA,NA,TGTGCCACCTCGAACGCCAATAGTCGACATCAGCCCCAGCATTTT,CATSNANSRHQPQHF
TRBJ1-5,TRBV19,NA,NA,TGTGCCAGTAGTATAGGCGGGCAGGCCACGAAGGCCCAGCATTTT,CASSIGGQATKAQHF
TRBJ2-1,TRBV7-2,NA,TRBD2,TGTGCCAGCAGCTTAGTGCGGGGGGGCTACAATGAGCAGTTCTTC,CASSLVRGGYNEQFF
TRBJ2-7,TRBV7-9,NA,TRBD2,TGTGCCAGCAGCTTAGGCGCACTAGCGGGGGTTGAGCAGTACTTC,CASSLGALAGVEQYF
TRBJ2-7,TRBV27,once,NA,TGTGCCAGCAGGCTTAACGCAGATTTAAGCTACGAGCAGTACTTC,CASRLNADLSYEQYF
TRBJ2-1,TRBV5-1,NA,TRBD2,TGCGCCAGCAGCGTCAGCGGGGAGGAGCAGTTCTTC,CASSVSGEEQFF
TRBJ2-7,TRBV11-3,NA,NA,TGTGCCAGCAGCGATAGCAAGGGCTACGAGCAGTACTTC,CASSDSKGYEQYF
TRBJ2-1,TRBV4-3,NA,NA,TGCGCCAGCAAAAGGACGGGGGCCGGATACAATGAGCAGTTCTTC,CASKRTGAGYNEQFF